The 4 T cell receptor beta chains presented below share a single source sample, sequenced in a study of technical replicates of blood from a handful of donors (dated by TCRdb to about 2017). Library method: the immunoSEQ multiplex PCR assay. As stored in TCRdb, this immuneACCESS dataset retains in-frame rearrangements with V and J assigned. A fraction of the clones does not appear; measured against another copy, unresolved V genes explain less than half of the discrepancy, and the remainder lacks a known reason. In this sample the table shows about 98,000 clones, approximately 94% of which occur a single time. 0.2% to 0.25% of the sample rests with the top ten. Sequencing was performed on T cells isolated from PBMCs. These receptors came from a human donor in good health.

The rearrangement uses TRBV2 and TRBJ2-7, with D possibly matching TRBD1 (5 bases). The germline CDR1 and CDR2 sequences are SNHLY and FYNNEI. Deletions cut 3 bases from V and 3 bases from J, with 12 bases between. This CDR3 has 14 amino acids. This CDR3 reads CASSDQGVYYEQYF. CDR3 DNA: TGTGCCAGCAGTGATCAAGGGGTGTACTACGAGCAGTACTTC.

This chain links TRBV2 with TRBJ1-5; D gene unclear. The CDR3 extends over 15 amino acids. CDR1 and CDR2 (germline): SNHLY, FYNNEI. Trimming removed 7 bases at V and 2 bases at J, with 15 bases between. This chain's CDR3 is CASTSLGGGNQPQHF. The CDR3 DNA sequence: TGTGCCAGCACTAGTCTGGGCGGGGGCAATCAGCCCCAGCATTTT.

V gene TRBV27 combines with J gene TRBJ2-6, with 11 bases that match TRBD1. The CDR3 consists of 18 residues. Germline V CDR1 and CDR2: MNHEY, SMNVEV (reference sequence). The V and J ends lost 5 bases and 3 bases, in that order; junction bases with no gene match: 9. The CDR3 sequence is CASSVRRDRGSGANVLTF. In DNA form, the CDR3 reads TGTGCCAGCAGTGTAAGACGGGACAGGGGGAGTGGGGCCAACGTCCTGACTTTC. The whole variable domain, filled in from reference TRBV27 and TRBJ2-6, reads EAQVTQNPRYLITVTGKKLTVTCSQNMNHEYMSWYRQDPGLGLRQIYYSMNVEVTDKGDVPEGYKVSRKEKRNFPLILESPSPNQTSLYFCASSVRRDRGSGANVLTFGAGSRLTVL.

This clone was counted once. The chain has TRBV28 and TRBJ1-2; D not resolved. The CDR3 is 14 amino acids. Per the germline V gene, CDR1 is MDHEN and CDR2 is SYDVKM. Trimming took 7 bases from V and 4 from J, leaving 16 bases between them. CDR3 DNA sequence: TGTGCCAGCATCACTTCAGGCAGCATCTATGGCTACACCTTC. This translates into CASITSGSIYGYTF.